The 27 T cell receptor beta chains in this list originate from one sample, sequenced in a study of molecular identifiers for immune sequencing clone quantification. From the PCR reads, TCRdb called clonotypes with MiXCR, one entry per CDR3 protein. This table holds some 320,000 distinct CDR3 sequences, roughly a fifth found once. Source material: naive CD8+ T cells from blood, with Jurkat cell RNA spiked in. Subset of the sample: FACS-sorted CD8+CD4-CCR7+CD45RA+ naive T cells. Receptors originate from a human donor in good health. Some libraries in this study had Jurkat cell RNA spiked in.

This clonotype was detected many times. This chain uses TRBV19 with TRBJ2-3; 9 bases line up with TRBD2. The CDR3 is made up of 13 amino acids. Per the germline V gene, CDR1 is LNHDA and CDR2 is SQIVND (reference sequence). The J segment lost 5 bases and the V segment lost 7 bases, leaving 4 bases of the junction unmatched. The CDR3 loop reads CASNAGGVDTQYF. CDR3 sequence (DNA): TGTGCCAGTAACGCGGGGGGGGTAGATACGCAGTATTTT. Filled out from reference TRBV19 and TRBJ2-3, the complete variable domain reads DGGITQSPKYLFRKEGQNVTLSCEQNLNHDAMYWYRQDPGQGLRLIYYSQIVNDFQKGDIAEGYSVSREKKESFPLTVTSAQKNPTAFYLCASNAGGVDTQYFGPGTRLTVL.

This sequence joins TRBV7-9 and TRBJ2-1, with 9 bases matching TRBD1. V lost 5 bases, J lost 5 bases, and 10 bases stayed unmatched. CDR1 is SEHNR and CDR2 is FQNEAQ in the germline V gene (reference sequence). CDR3 length: 16 amino acids. The CDR3 here is CASSLAGTGQHNEQFF. The CDR3 region has the DNA TGTGCCAGCAGCCTCGCCGGGACAGGGCAGCACAATGAGCAGTTCTTC.

This clonotype turned up a few times. This chain links TRBV10-3 with TRBJ2-3, with a possible D match to TRBD1 (5 bases). CDR1 and CDR2 (germline): ENHRY, SYGVKD. Trimming removed 3 bases from V and 6 bases from J, with 16 bases in between. This CDR3 has 15 residues. The CDR3 region is CAISDHGAVVDTQYF. In DNA, the CDR3 is TGTGCCATCAGTGATCATGGGGCGGTAGTCGATACGCAGTATTTT.

This clonotype was observed many times. The chain has TRBV9 and TRBJ2-3, with 8 bases matching TRBD2. The length of the CDR3 is 15 residues. V lost 4 bases and J lost 1; bases outside the gene matches: 5. Germline V gene sequence: CDR1 SGDLS, CDR2 YYNGEE. The CDR3 loop is CASSPIGGGTDTQYF. DNA for the CDR3: TGTGCCAGCAGCCCAATCGGGGGGGGCACAGATACGCAGTATTTT.

This clonotype was counted between two and nine times. The rearrangement uses TRBV20-1 and TRBJ2-2, with 9 bases lining up with TRBD2. V dropped 5 bases and J dropped 0; count of bases not matched to a gene: 4. CDR1 is DFQATT and CDR2 is SNEGSKA in the germline V gene (reference sequence). The CDR3 is 15 residues long. The DNA for the CDR3 is TGCAGTGCTCTCGGACTAGCGACGAACACCGGGGAGCTGTTTTTT. This codes for CSALGLATNTGELFF.

This clonotype was found many times. The V gene is TRBV6-1, the J gene TRBJ2-7; weak D call: TRBD1 (5 bases). This CDR3 spans 10 amino acids. Trimming removed 10 bases from V and 6 bases from J, with 10 bases in between. The V gene's germline CDR1 is MNHNS and CDR2 SASEGT. The CDR3 region has the DNA TGTGCCACGTCAGGGTTCGAGCAGTACTTC. This codes for CATSGFEQYF.

The chain links TRBV30 to TRBJ1-1; D may be TRBD1 (5 bases). In germline, CDR1 is GTSNPN, CDR2 SVGIG (reference sequence). The V end lost 0 bases, the J end lost 0 bases, and 8 bases lay between the germline ends. This CDR3 region has 14 residues. The chain's CDR3 is CAWSVAGLNTEAFF. For the CDR3, the DNA is TGTGCCTGGAGTGTGGCAGGGCTGAACACTGAAGCTTTCTTT.

This clonotype was observed many times. The chain has TRBV27 and TRBJ1-1; D unclear. The germline V gene has CDR1 MNHEY and CDR2 SMNVEV (reference sequence). Trimming pared 0 bases from V and 7 bases from J, leaving 9 bases between. This CDR3 has 13 amino acids. The CDR3 here is CASSLSTKGEAFF. DNA for the CDR3: TGTGCCAGCAGTTTATCGACGAAAGGTGAAGCTTTCTTT.

The CDR3 protein is CASSELAGAQETQYF. The CDR3, as DNA: TGTGCCAGCAGTGAACTAGCGGGGGCCCAAGAGACCCAGTACTTC. The V and J genes are TRBV6-2 or TRBV6-3 and TRBJ2-5; 11 positions match TRBD2. CDR3 size: 15 residues. Germline V CDR1 and CDR2: MNHEY, SVGEGT. After removal of 5 bases from V and 1 base from J, the junction contained 3 bases not matched to a gene.

This chain links TRBV16 with TRBJ1-5; D is uncertain. Germline values: CDR1 KGHSY, CDR2 FQNENV. V shed 0 bases and J shed 2 bases, with 8 bases lying between them. The length of the CDR3 is 15 residues. The CDR3 reads CASSQSERGNQPQHF. DNA of the CDR3: TGTGCCAGCAGCCAATCGGAAAGGGGCAATCAGCCCCAGCATTTT.

In this sample, this clonotype turned up a few times. The V call is TRBV6-6, the J call TRBJ1-5, with D maybe TRBD1 (5 bases). Trimming cost V 5 bases and J 0 bases, with 14 bases left between them. This CDR3 has 16 residues. Germline lookup yields CDR1 MNHNY and CDR2 SVGAGI (reference sequence). For the CDR3, the DNA is TGTGCCAGCAGTCCGGGGAGGGGTCTTAGCAATCAGCCCCAGCATTTT. Its protein is CASSPGRGLSNQPQHF.

This sequence joins TRBV11-2 and TRBJ2-1; D gene uncertain. Trimming took 2 bases from V and 2 from J, leaving 13 bases between them. CDR1 and CDR2 (germline): SGHAT, FQNNGV. This CDR3 has 16 amino acids. The CDR3 nucleotides are TGTGCCAGCAGCTTAATCCGAGCAACTACCTACAATGAGCAGTTCTTC. This gives the protein CASSLIRATTYNEQFF.

In its sample, this clonotype was seen many times. V is TRBV7-4 and J is TRBJ2-7, with no clear D. Per the germline V gene, CDR1 is SGHVT and CDR2 is SQSDAQ. Trimming removed 4 bases from V and 3 bases from J, with 7 bases in between. The CDR3 runs 12 residues. CDR3 bases: TGTGCCAGCAGCTACTGCCTCTACGAGCAGTACTTC. It codes for CASSYCLYEQYF.

The sample holds many counts of this clonotype. V is TRBV11-2 and J is TRBJ2-3, with D perhaps assigned TRBD1 or TRBD2 (5 bases each). Germline assignment: CDR1 SGHAT and CDR2 FQNNGV. The CDR3 runs 16 residues. The ends were cut back, 5 bases at V and 0 bases at J, with 15 bases in the middle. In DNA, the CDR3 is TGTGCCAGCAGCCCTGAAGGGACGGAGAGCACAGATACGCAGTATTTT. It specifies CASSPEGTESTDTQYF.

Turning to this clonotype: Germline and junction disagree at one end, which may indicate a read error. V is TRBV24-1 and J is TRBJ2-1, with TRBD2 identical over 11 bases. Germline CDR1 KGHDR, CDR2 SFDVKD. CDR3 size: 15 residues. The CDR3 here is CATSARTSGWNEQSF. CDR3 nucleotide sequence: TGTGCCACCAGTGCTCGGACTAGCGGGTGGAATGAGCAGTCCTTC.

About this clonotype: Possible read error: a much larger clone is one base away. V usage is TRBV6-5 and J usage is TRBJ2-3; D is unclear. This CDR3 spans 13 amino acids. CDR1 is MNHEY, CDR2 SVGAGI, per germline. CDR3 sequence reads: CANSYSDTDTQYF. CDR3 bases: TGTGCCAACAGTTACTCGGACACAGATACGCAGTATTTT.

As for this clonotype: A clone one base away is much larger, so this may be a read error. V and J are TRBV6-2 or TRBV6-3 and TRBJ2-7; the D is unclear. Germline values: CDR1 MNHEY, CDR2 SVGEGT. The CDR3 loop spans 13 amino acids. The CDR3 is CASSYSRYYVQYF. CDR3 nucleotide sequence: TGTGCCAGCAGTTACTCAAGATACTACGTGCAGTACTTC.

Many counts were recorded for this clonotype. This sequence joins TRBV19 and TRBJ2-7; no definite D call. V was trimmed by 4 bases and J by 6 bases, leaving 13 bases between them. Germline V gene sequence: CDR1 LNHDA, CDR2 SQIVND (reference sequence). This CDR3 has 13 amino acids. This CDR3 is CASSTTVGTEQYF. In DNA, the CDR3 is TGTGCCAGTAGTACCACAGTCGGTACCGAGCAGTACTTC. The entire variable domain, with the rest obtained from reference TRBV19 and TRBJ2-7, is as follows: DGGITQSPKYLFRKEGQNVTLSCEQNLNHDAMYWYRQDPGQGLRLIYYSQIVNDFQKGDIAEGYSVSREKKESFPLTVTSAQKNPTAFYLCASSTTVGTEQYFGPGTRLTVT.

The V call is TRBV10-3, the J call TRBJ2-7; 10 bases are a match to TRBD1. The CDR3 runs to 16 residues. V was pared by 0 bases and J by 5 bases, with 7 bases of the junction left unmatched. CDR1 is ENHRY and CDR2 is SYGVKD in the germline V gene. CDR3 sequence reads: CAISESGQGISHEQYF. In nucleotides, the CDR3 is TGTGCCATCAGTGAGTCGGGACAGGGGATTTCCCACGAGCAGTACTTC.

A remark on this clonotype: A much larger clonotype is one base distant, so this may be a read error. The J gene is TRBJ1-1, the V gene TRBV7-9, with a weak D call TRBD1 (5 bases). CDR1 SEHNR and CDR2 FQNEAQ come from the germline V gene (reference sequence). CDR3 length: 12 residues. In DNA form, the CDR3 reads TGTGCCAGCAGCTCTGACAGCGCTGAAGCTCTCTTT. Translated: CASSSDSAEALF.

This clonotype was seen ten or more times. The chain couples TRBV7-3 to TRBJ1-1, with TRBD1 as a possible D gene (5 bases). CDR3 length: 13 residues. V dropped 0 bases and J dropped 11 bases, with 13 bases sitting between them. CDR1 and CDR2 from the germline V gene are SGHTA and FQGTGA. This chain's CDR3 is CASSLTLGGEAFF. CDR3 in DNA: TGTGCCAGCAGCTTAACGTTAGGAGGGGAGGCTTTCTTT.

This clonotype was seen repeatedly, ten times or more. CDR3 in DNA: TGCGCCAGCAGCCAGGACAGGGTTGGCGAGCAGTACTTC. Translating it yields CASSQDRVGEQYF. This chain connects TRBV4-3 to TRBJ2-7; TRBD1 aligns across 8 bases. With V trimmed by 3 bases and J by 6 bases, 4 bases remained unmatched. There are 13 residues in the CDR3. CDR1 LGHNA and CDR2 YSLEER come from the germline V gene.

This clonotype was counted a single time. Likely a read error: the CDR3 ends without its conserved phenylalanine or tryptophan. The V gene is TRBV12-3 or TRBV12-4, the J gene TRBJ2-3, with unresolved D. Trimming removed 3 bases from V and 4 bases from J, with 8 bases in between. The CDR3 has 13 residues. The CDR3 region has the DNA TGTGCCAGCAGTTTTCTTTCGGCAGATACGCAGTATCTT. Translating gives CASSFLSADTQYL.

The rearrangement uses TRBV7-2 and TRBJ2-1, with 9 bases identical to TRBD2. Unmatched junction bases numbered 2, after V lost 5 bases and J lost 0 bases. This CDR3 comprises 15 residues. Per germline, CDR1 SGHTA and CDR2 FQGNSA. DNA of the CDR3: TGTGCCAGCAGCGATAGCGGGAGCTCCTACAATGAGCAGTTCTTC. This codes for CASSDSGSSYNEQFF.

The sample holds a few counts of this clonotype. The gene calls are TRBV30 and TRBJ1-5; TRBD1 aligns across 8 bases. CDR1 and CDR2 from the germline V gene are GTSNPN and SVGIG (reference sequence). The junction had 4 bases not matched to a gene; V was cut back by 0 bases and J by 3 bases. The CDR3 has 15 residues. CDR3 in DNA: TGTGCCTGGAGTGTTCAGGGGGCGCCCAATCAGCCCCAGCATTTT. It yields the protein CAWSVQGAPNQPQHF.

The sample holds many counts of this clonotype. V and J are TRBV12-3 or TRBV12-4 and TRBJ2-1, with TRBD2 identical over 12 bases. This CDR3 has 19 residues. V dropped 3 bases and J dropped 1; count of bases not matched to a gene: 10. As DNA, the CDR3 is TGTGCCAGCAGTTTCCCGGCTAGCGGGAGGGGTCCGTCCTACAATGAGCAGTTCTTC. Translated: CASSFPASGRGPSYNEQFF.

The table lists this clonotype with many counts. V is TRBV4-1 and J is TRBJ2-3, with 11 nucleotides matching TRBD2. This CDR3 spans 15 amino acids. J lost 4 bases, V lost 2 bases, and 2 bases had no gene match. CDR1 MGHRA and CDR2 YSYEKL come from the germline V gene. The CDR3 DNA reads as TGCGCCAGCAGCCAACTAGCGGGGGGTGCAGATACGCAGTATTTT. Translated: CASSQLAGGADTQYF.